This record covers a single T cell receptor beta chain. Its specificity is not known. This entry belongs to a study of cytomegalovirus exposure and HLA in healthy donors. Study results and caveats: In vitro confirmation showed three CMV-associated chains to be CMV antigen specific. Associated with cytomegalovirus, according to the listing, were 150 to 200 TCR beta chains. Subsequent analysis found a tendency for first-cohort TCR clusters to co-occur within the 120 or so validation repertoires.

While the first cohort had fewer than 850 subjects, the donors belonged to the separate validation cohort of over a hundred subjects. The V and J ends lost 6 bases and 3 bases, in that order; junction bases with no gene match: 1. CDR1 and CDR2 (germline): MDHEN, SYDVKM. The CDR3 consists of 12 residues. Only in-frame clones appear in the TCRdb table, and some are missing; sequencing was by immunoSEQ multiplex PCR. The sample lists 220,000 or so clones, 80% to 85% occurring once. The chain joins TRBV28 to TRBJ2-7, with 8 bases identical to TRBD2. The receptor was isolated from a woman aged 25-40 years in good health and CMV-seropositive. The specimen was PBMCs. CDR3 DNA sequence: TGTGCCAGCAGGACTAGCGACTACGAGCAGTACTTC. Translated: CASRTSDYEQYF.